Detailed here is one TCR beta chain. V was clipped by 6 bases and J by 5 bases; unmatched bases: 9. The CDR3 is 14 amino acids. Germline V gives CDR1 SGHKS, CDR2 YYEKEE (reference sequence). This record belongs to a study of OX40 agonist ivuxolimab in advanced cancers. Method: immunoSEQ multiplex PCR; TCRdb's copy keeps in-frame clones and lacks some. The table has about 66,000 clones, roughly 81% seen once. The material was CD4+ or CD8+ T cells sorted from blood, obtained in a trial of the OX40 agonist ivuxolimab. The receptor was isolated from an adult with an advanced solid tumor such as melanoma, head and neck, liver or kidney cancer. The V gene is TRBV5-5, the J gene TRBJ2-7; 9 bases agree with TRBD1. The CDR3 region is CASIRTGVRNEQYF. Written as DNA, the CDR3 is TGTGCCAGCATTCGGACAGGGGTCCGGAACGAGCAGTACTTC.